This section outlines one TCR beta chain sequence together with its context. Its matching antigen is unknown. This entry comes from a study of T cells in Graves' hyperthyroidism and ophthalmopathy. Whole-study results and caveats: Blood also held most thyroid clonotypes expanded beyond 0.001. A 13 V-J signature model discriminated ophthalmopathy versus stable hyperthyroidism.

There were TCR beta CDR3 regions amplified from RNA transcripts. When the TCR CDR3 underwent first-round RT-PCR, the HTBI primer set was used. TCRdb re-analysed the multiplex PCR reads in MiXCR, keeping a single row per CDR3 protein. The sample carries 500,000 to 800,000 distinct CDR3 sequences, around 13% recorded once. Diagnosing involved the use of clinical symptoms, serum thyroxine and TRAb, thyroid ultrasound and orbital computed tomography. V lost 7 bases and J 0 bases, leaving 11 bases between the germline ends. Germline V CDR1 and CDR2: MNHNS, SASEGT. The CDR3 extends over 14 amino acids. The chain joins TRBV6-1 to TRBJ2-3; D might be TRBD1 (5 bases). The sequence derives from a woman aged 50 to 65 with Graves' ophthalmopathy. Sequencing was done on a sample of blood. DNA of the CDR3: TGTGCCAGCAACCTCAGGGATAGCACAGATACGCAGTATTTT. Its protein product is CASNLRDSTDTQYF.